These T cell receptor beta chains were read from a single sample in a study of blood T cells in healthy people across ages. MiXCR, applied by TCRdb to the 5' RACE reads, yields one record per CDR3 protein. The table shows approximately 2,000,000 distinct CDR3 sequences, with 35% to 50% occurring only once. Sequencing was carried out using blood. Source of these receptors: a human donor in good health. Both conserved end residues are part of each CDR3. The order of the fields is CDR3 DNA, CDR3 protein, D gene, clone size, V gene, CDR3 length, J gene. A D gene is named only where the DNA matches it firmly. Not all rows give a size; the values are once, few, many and, for expanded clones, a class.

TGTGCCAGCAGACCTGACAGGGTTGGTACTGAAGCTTTCTTT,CASRPDRVGTEAFF,TRBD1,-,TRBV6-5,14,TRBJ1-1
TGTGCCAGCCGACTAGGAGGATACCATAGGGAAAAACTGTTTTTT,CASRLGGYHREKLFF,-,-,TRBV7-2,15,TRBJ1-4
TGCAGTGCCGAGACTAGCGGGGAACTCGGGTCCTACAATGAGCAGTTCTTC,CSAETSGELGSYNEQFF,TRBD2,-,TRBV20-1,17,TRBJ2-1
TGCGCCAGCAGCCAAGAGCGGATTAATGAGCAGTTCTTC,CASSQERINEQFF,-,-,TRBV4-3,13,TRBJ2-1
TGTGCCTGGTCCCCGGACAGGGACAAGCCCCAGCATTTT,CAWSPDRDKPQHF,TRBD1,-,TRBV30,13,TRBJ1-5
TGTGCCAGCAGTGTTGAGTCCGGTAAAGACAATGAGCAGTTCTTC,CASSVESGKDNEQFF,-,-,TRBV2,15,TRBJ2-1
TGCAGTGCTAGTTTGGACAGGTGGATACAAGAGACCCAGTACTTC,CSASLDRWIQETQYF,TRBD1,-,TRBV20-1,15,TRBJ2-5
TGTGCCGGCAGATCTAAACTAGCGGGGGGTGTCGAGACCCAGTACTTC,CAGRSKLAGGVETQYF,TRBD2,-,TRBV7-9,16,TRBJ2-5
TGTGCCACCAGCAGAGATCTTGGCTTCGCTTTCTTT,CATSRDLGFAFF,-,few,TRBV15,12,TRBJ1-1
TGTGCCAGCAGTTACACCTCGACAGGGTTGTCGTCTAGCGGGGGCCCCAATGAGCAGTTCTTC,CASSYTSTGLSSSGGPNEQFF,TRBD2,few,TRBV6-5,21,TRBJ2-1